These 8 T cell receptor beta chains were all obtained from the same sample, sequenced in a study of cytomegalovirus exposure and HLA in healthy donors. Profiling relied on immunoSEQ multiplex PCR, and the TCRdb table lists in-frame clones only, not all of them. In the table there are around 63,000 clones, approximately 88% of which are singletons. Sequencing was carried out using PBMCs. The receptors come from a young woman in good health and CMV-seronegative.

This clone was seen just once. The chain links TRBV28 to TRBJ2-7; D is uncertain. V was cut by 1 base and J by 0 bases, with 7 bases left in between. Germline CDR1 and CDR2: MDHEN and SYDVKM. This CDR3 comprises 14 residues. The CDR3 nucleotides read TGTGCCAGCAGTTTATCCTTATTCTCCTACGAGCAGTACTTC. Translated, it gives CASSLSLFSYEQYF.

This chain connects TRBV29-1 to TRBJ1-1; the match to TRBD1 covers 8 bases. CDR3 length: 16 amino acids. CDR1 and CDR2 from the germline V gene are SQVTM and ANQGSEA. V lost 6 bases and J lost 5; bases outside the gene matches: 17. CDR3 loop: CSVNRGTGMEGTEAFF. The DNA for the CDR3 is TGCAGCGTGAATCGAGGGACAGGAATGGAGGGGACTGAAGCTTTCTTT. The full variable domain, its missing parts supplied by reference TRBV29-1 and TRBJ1-1, is SAVISQKPSRDICQRGTSLTIQCQVDSQVTMMFWYRQQPGQSLTLIATANQGSEATYESGFVIDKFPISRPNLTFSTLTVSNMSPEDSSIYLCSVNRGTGMEGTEAFFGQGTRLTVV.

The chain combines TRBV5-8 with TRBJ2-3; 11 bases match TRBD2. V lost 4 bases and J lost 3; bases outside the gene matches: 10. Germline V lookup: CDR1 SGHTS, CDR2 YDEGEE. The CDR3 is made up of 17 amino acids. The CDR3 nucleotides are TGTGCCAGCAGCCCTGCGGGGCTAGCGGGAGGAACAGATACGCAGTATTTT. Translating gives CASSPAGLAGGTDTQYF.

The chain uses TRBV28 and TRBJ2-5; TRBD1 might be the D (5 bases). V was trimmed by 4 bases and J by 1 base, leaving 10 bases between them. The CDR3 totals 14 residues. From germline, CDR1 is MDHEN and CDR2 SYDVKM. CDR3 sequence reads: CASSSGQGQETQYF. The CDR3 bases are TGTGCCAGCAGTTCTGGGCAGGGCCAAGAGACCCAGTACTTC.

The chain employs TRBV6-5 and TRBJ1-1; D not certain. The CDR3 covers 15 residues. V gave up 0 bases and J gave up 2 bases, with 10 bases separating them. CDR1 MNHEY and CDR2 SVGAGI come from the germline V gene. The CDR3 DNA reads as TGTGCCAGCAGTTACTCGGAGGTCGCCAACACTGAAGCTTTCTTT. It is translated as CASSYSEVANTEAFF.

The chain is built from TRBV19 and TRBJ2-2; a weak D match, TRBD1 (6 bases). Germline-derived CDR1 and CDR2 are LNHDA and SQIVND (reference sequence). Trimming cost V 7 bases and J 4 bases, with 16 bases left between them. The CDR3 runs 15 residues. Here the CDR3 DNA reads TGTGCCAGTATCCTCGGAACAGGGTTCACCGGGGAGCTGTTTTTT. Its protein product is CASILGTGFTGELFF.

This chain joins TRBV5-1 and TRBJ1-2, with D tentatively TRBD1 (6 bases). From germline, CDR1 is SGHRS and CDR2 YFSETQ. V gave up 0 bases and J gave up 13 bases, with 19 bases separating them. The CDR3 sequence is 14 residues long. The CDR3 DNA sequence: TGCGCCAGCAGCTTGGACCCTGACAGGAACGTCTTCACCTTC. Residues: CASSLDPDRNVFTF. Variable domain in full (rest from reference TRBV5-1 and TRBJ1-2): KAGVTQTPRYLIKTRGQQVTLSCSPISGHRSVSWYQQTPGQGLQFLFEYFSETQRNKGNFPGRFSGRQFSNSRSEMNVSTLELGDSALYLCASSLDPDRNVFTFGSGTRLTVV.

This clone was seen only a few times. The chain couples TRBV28 to TRBJ2-7; possible D gene TRBD1, 6 bases. This CDR3 has 16 residues. V lost 5 bases to trimming and J lost 0 bases, with 17 bases between them. The germline V gene encodes CDR1 MDHEN and CDR2 SYDVKM. The CDR3 spells CASSDSDRKSSYEQYF. CDR3 nucleotide sequence: TGTGCCAGCAGTGACTCCGACAGGAAGAGCTCCTACGAGCAGTACTTC.